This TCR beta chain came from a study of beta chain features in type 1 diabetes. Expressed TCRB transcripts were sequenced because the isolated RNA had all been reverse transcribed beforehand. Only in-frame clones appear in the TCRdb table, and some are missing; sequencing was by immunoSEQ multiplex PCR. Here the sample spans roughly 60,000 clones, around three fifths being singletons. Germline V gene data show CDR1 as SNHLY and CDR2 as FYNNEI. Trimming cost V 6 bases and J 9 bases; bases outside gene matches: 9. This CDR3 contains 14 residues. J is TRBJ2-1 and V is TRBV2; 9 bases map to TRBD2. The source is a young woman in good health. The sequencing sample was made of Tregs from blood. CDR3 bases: TGTGCCAGCAGACCACGCGGGGGGGTCCGTGAGCAGTTCTTC. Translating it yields CASRPRGGVREQFF.